A single sample gave rise to the 2 T cell receptor beta chains below, sequenced in a study of memory CD4+ T cells and cytomegalovirus serostatus. Single viable CD3+CD4+CD8-CD45RO+ cells were sorted as the memory CD4+ T cells. Clones were read by immunoSEQ multiplex PCR, and TCRdb kept only the in-frame ones, dropping some. Of tens of thousands of clones detected, about three quarters appear once; the ten largest clones hold around 2.5%. Sequencing used memory CD4+ T cells from blood. These receptors were obtained from an adult in good health and CMV-seropositive.

J is TRBJ2-5 and V is TRBV7-9, with unresolved D. Germline CDR1 and CDR2: SEHNR and FQNEAQ (reference sequence). This CDR3 is built from 13 residues. The V end lost 5 bases, the J end lost 5 bases, and 12 bases lay between the germline ends. The CDR3 sequence: CASSVLGGETQYF. The CDR3 DNA sequence: TGTGCCAGCAGCGTTTTGGGTGGGGAGACCCAGTACTTC.

V usage is TRBV7-6 and J usage is TRBJ1-4; D is perhaps TRBD1 (5 bases). The V end was cut by 8 bases, the J end by 2 bases, with 18 bases between. The CDR3 contains 16 residues. Germline loops: CDR1 SGHVS, CDR2 FNYEAQ. The CDR3 sequence is CASGPGPGGTNEKLFF. In DNA, the CDR3 is TGTGCCAGCGGACCGGGACCAGGAGGGACTAATGAAAAACTGTTTTTT.